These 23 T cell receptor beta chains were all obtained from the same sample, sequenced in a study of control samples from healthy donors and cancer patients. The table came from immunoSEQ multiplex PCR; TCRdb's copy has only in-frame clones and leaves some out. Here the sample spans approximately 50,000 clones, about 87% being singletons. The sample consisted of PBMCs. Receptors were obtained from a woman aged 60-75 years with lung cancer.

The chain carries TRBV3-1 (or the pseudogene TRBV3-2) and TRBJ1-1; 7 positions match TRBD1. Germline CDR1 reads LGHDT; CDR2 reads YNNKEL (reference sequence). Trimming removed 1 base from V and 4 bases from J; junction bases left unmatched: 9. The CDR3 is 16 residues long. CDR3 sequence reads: CASSQVAGGGSTEAFF. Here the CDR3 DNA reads TGTGCCAGCAGCCAAGTTGCAGGGGGGGGATCCACTGAAGCTTTCTTT.

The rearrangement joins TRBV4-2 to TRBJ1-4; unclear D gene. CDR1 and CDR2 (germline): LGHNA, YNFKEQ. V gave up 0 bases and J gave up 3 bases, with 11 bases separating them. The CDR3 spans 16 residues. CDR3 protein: CASSQDRPGPNEKLFF. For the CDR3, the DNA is TGTGCCAGCAGCCAAGATAGGCCAGGACCTAATGAAAAACTGTTTTTT.

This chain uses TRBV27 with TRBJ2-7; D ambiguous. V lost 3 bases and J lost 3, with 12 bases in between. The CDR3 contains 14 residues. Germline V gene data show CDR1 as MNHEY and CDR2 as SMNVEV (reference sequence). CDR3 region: CASSLQGKYYEQYF. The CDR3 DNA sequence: TGTGCCAGCAGTTTGCAAGGGAAATACTACGAGCAGTACTTC.

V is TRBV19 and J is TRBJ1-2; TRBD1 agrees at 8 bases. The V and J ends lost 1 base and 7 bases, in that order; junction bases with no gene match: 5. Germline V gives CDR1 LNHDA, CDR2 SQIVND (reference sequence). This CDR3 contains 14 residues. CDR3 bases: TGTGCCAGTAGTATAGGCAGGGGGCAACTTGGCTACACCTTC. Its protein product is CASSIGRGQLGYTF.

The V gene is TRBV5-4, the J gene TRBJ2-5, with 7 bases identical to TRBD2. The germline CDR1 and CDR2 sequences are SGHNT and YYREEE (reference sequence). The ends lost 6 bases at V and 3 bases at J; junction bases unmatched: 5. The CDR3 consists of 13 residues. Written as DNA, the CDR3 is TGTGCCAGCACAGAGGGGAGGGAAGAGACCCAGTACTTC. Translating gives CASTEGREETQYF.

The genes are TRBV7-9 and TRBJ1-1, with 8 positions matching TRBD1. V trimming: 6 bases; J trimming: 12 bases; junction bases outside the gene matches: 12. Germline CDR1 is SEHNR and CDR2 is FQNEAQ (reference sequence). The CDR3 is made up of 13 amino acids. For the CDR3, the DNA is TGTGCCAGCAGTTCCGAAACAGGGGGTTGGACTTTCTTT. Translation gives CASSSETGGWTFF.

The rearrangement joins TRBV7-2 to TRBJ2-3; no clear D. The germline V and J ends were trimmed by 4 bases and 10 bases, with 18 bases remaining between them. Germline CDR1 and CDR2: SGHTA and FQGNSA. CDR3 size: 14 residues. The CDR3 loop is CASSSRLDFPPQYF. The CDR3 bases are TGTGCCAGCAGCTCCCGTCTAGACTTCCCTCCGCAGTATTTT.

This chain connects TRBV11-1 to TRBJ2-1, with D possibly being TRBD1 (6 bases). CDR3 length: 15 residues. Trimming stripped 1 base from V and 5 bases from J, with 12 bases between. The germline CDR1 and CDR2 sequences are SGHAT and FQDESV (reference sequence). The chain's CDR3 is CASSLGGTPNNEQFF. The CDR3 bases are TGTGCCAGCAGCTTAGGAGGGACACCCAACAATGAGCAGTTCTTC.

The chain's CDR3 is CASSEFGGGAYNEQFF. DNA for the CDR3: TGTGCCAGCAGTGAATTTGGCGGGGGGGCCTACAATGAGCAGTTCTTC. The chain has TRBV6-1 and TRBJ2-1, with 9 nucleotides matching TRBD2. J lost 2 bases, V lost 2 bases, and 4 bases had no gene match. This CDR3 contains 16 residues. CDR1 and CDR2 from the germline V gene are MNHNS and SASEGT.

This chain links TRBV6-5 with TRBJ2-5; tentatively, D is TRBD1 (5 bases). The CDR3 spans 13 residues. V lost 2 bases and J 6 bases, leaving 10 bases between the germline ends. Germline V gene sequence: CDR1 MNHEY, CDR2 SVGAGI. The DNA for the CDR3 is TGTGCCAGCAGTTACGGGGCAGGACAGACCCAGTACTTC. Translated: CASSYGAGQTQYF.

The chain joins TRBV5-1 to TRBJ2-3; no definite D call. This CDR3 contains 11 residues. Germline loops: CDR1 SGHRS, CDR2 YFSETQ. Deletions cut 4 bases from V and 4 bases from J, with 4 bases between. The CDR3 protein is CASSGADTQYF. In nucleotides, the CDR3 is TGCGCCAGCAGCGGCGCAGATACGCAGTATTTT.

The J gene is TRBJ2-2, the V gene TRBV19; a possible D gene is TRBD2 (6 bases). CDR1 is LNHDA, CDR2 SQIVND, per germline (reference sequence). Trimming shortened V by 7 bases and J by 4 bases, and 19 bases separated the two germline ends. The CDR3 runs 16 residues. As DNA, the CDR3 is TGTGCCAGTACCAAACCGGGACTCCGGAGCACCGGGGAGCTGTTTTTT. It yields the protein CASTKPGLRSTGELFF.

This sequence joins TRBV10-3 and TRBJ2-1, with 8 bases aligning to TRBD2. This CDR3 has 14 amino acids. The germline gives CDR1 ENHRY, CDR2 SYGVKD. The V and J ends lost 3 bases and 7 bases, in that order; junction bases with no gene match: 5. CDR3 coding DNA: TGTGCCATCAGTGACAGCGGGGGCCCTAATGAGCAGTTCTTC. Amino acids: CAISDSGGPNEQFF.

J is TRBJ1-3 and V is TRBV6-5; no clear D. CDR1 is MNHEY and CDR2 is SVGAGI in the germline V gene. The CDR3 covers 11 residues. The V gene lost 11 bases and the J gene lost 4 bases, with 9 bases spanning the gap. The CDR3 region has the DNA TGTGCCGGCCTGGCCGGAAACACCATATATTTT. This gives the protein CAGLAGNTIYF.

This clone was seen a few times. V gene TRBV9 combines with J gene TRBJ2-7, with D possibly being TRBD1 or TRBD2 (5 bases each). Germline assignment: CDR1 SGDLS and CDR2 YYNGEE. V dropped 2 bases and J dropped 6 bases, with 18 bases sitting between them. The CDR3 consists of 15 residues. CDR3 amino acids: CASSVTGTTVAEQYF. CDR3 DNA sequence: TGTGCCAGCAGCGTCACCGGGACCACGGTTGCCGAGCAGTACTTC.

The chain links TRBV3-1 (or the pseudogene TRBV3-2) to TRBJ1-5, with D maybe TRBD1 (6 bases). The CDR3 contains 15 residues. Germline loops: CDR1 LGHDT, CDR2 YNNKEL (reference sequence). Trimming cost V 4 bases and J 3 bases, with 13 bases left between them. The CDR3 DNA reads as TGTGCCAGCAGCCTCGGGGGGGGCAACAATCAGCCCCAGCATTTT. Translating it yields CASSLGGGNNQPQHF.

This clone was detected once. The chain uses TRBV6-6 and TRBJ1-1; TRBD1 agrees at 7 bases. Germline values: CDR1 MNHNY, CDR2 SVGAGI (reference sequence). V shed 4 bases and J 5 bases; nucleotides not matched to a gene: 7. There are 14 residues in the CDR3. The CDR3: CASSLDRERTEAFF. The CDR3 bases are TGTGCCAGCAGTTTAGACAGGGAGAGGACTGAAGCTTTCTTT.

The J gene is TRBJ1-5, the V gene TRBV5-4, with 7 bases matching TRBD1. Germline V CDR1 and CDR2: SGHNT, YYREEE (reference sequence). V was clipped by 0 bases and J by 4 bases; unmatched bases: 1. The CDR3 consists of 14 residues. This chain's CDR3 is CASSLDRGNQPQHF. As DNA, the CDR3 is TGTGCCAGCAGCTTGGACAGGGGAAATCAGCCCCAGCATTTT.

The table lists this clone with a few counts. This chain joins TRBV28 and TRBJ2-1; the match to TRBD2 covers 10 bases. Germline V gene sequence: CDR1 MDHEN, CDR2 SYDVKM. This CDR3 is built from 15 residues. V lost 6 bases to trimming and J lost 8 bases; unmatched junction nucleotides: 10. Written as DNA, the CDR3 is TGTGCCAGCAGCCGGACCGGGACTAGCGTAGATGAGCAGTTCTTC. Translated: CASSRTGTSVDEQFF.

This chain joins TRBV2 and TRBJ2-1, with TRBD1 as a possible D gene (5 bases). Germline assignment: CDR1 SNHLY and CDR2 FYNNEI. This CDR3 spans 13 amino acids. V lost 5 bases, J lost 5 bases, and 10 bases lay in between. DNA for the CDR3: TGTGCCAGCAGTAGGGGCTACGACAATGAGCAGTTCTTC. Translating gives CASSRGYDNEQFF.

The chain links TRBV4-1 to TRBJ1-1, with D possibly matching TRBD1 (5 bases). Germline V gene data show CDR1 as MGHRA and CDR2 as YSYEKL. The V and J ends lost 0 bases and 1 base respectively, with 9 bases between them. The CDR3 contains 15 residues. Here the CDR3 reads CASSQEAGANTEAFF. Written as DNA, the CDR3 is TGCGCCAGCAGCCAAGAGGCCGGGGCGAACACTGAAGCTTTCTTT.

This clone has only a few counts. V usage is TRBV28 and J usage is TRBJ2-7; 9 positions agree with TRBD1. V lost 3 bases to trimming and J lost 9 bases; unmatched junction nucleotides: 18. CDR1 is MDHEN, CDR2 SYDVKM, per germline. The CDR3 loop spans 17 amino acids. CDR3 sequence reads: CASSFGLPGTGPLGQYF. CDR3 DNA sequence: TGTGCCAGCAGTTTCGGTCTACCCGGGACAGGGCCCCTTGGGCAGTACTTC.

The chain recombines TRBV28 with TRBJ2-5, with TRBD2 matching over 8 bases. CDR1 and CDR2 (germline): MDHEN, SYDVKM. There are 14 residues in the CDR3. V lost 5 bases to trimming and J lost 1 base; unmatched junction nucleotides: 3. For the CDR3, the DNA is TGTGCCAGCAGTCCACTAGCGGTCCAAGAGACCCAGTACTTC. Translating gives CASSPLAVQETQYF.